There are many counts of the clone carrying this TCR beta chain. The antigen remains unidentified. This entry belongs to a study of Graves' ophthalmopathy and Graves' hyperthyroidism. Scientists amplified the TCR beta CDR3 regions from RNA transcripts. HTBI-primed RT-PCR formed the first round, and a multiplex PCR formed the second. TCRdb analysed the multiplex PCR reads with MiXCR anew, one entry per CDR3 protein. Of roughly 380,000 distinct CDR3 sequences listed, 15% are singletons. A roughly 9.7 ml volume of fresh peripheral blood provided the PBMCs. Study-wide results and limits: The model's prediction of ophthalmopathy progression had 70.59% sensitivity and roughly 77% specificity. Classification of ophthalmopathy versus stable hyperthyroidism by a 13-signature model yielded roughly 86% sensitivity and about 81% specificity.

This TCR was sampled from a woman aged 18 to 35 with stable Graves' hyperthyroidism. The specimen sequenced was peripheral blood.

CDR3 loop: CASSERLAGAYEQYF. Here the CDR3 DNA reads TGTGCCAGCAGTGAACGACTAGCGGGGGCCTACGAGCAGTACTTC. The genes are TRBV6-1 and TRBJ2-7; 12 positions agree with TRBD2. J lost 2 bases, V lost 2 bases, and 1 base had no gene match. CDR3 length: 15 amino acids. The germline V gene encodes CDR1 MNHNS and CDR2 SASEGT.